The 12 T cell receptor beta chains reported below all come from one sample, sequenced in a study of immune cell composition in non-small cell lung cancer. Profiling relied on immunoSEQ multiplex PCR, and the TCRdb table lists in-frame clones only, not all of them. The sample lists about 11,000 clones, roughly 60% occurring once. Sequencing used lung tumor tissue. The receptors originated from a human donor with non-small cell lung cancer.

This clone was observed once. The genes are TRBV14 and TRBJ2-1, with 11 bases that match TRBD2. V lost 3 bases, J lost 9 bases, and 10 bases stayed unmatched. The CDR3 runs 16 residues. Germline CDR1 SGHDN, CDR2 FVKESK. CDR3 region: CASSQGGSGRASEQFF. CDR3 DNA sequence: TGTGCCAGCAGCCAGGGGGGTAGCGGGAGGGCCTCTGAGCAGTTCTTC.

V gene TRBV28 combines with J gene TRBJ1-2, with 9 bases that match TRBD1. J was trimmed by 3 bases and V by 4 bases; bases with no gene match: 12. This CDR3 spans 17 amino acids. Germline assignment: CDR1 MDHEN and CDR2 SYDVKM. The CDR3 protein is CASSSLGGDREDYGYTF. CDR3 nucleotide sequence: TGTGCCAGCAGTTCCCTTGGCGGGGACAGGGAGGACTATGGCTACACCTTC.

The V gene is TRBV5-6, the J gene TRBJ1-2; D possibly corresponds to TRBD1 (5 bases). Trimming took off 1 base at V and 7 bases at J, with 11 bases between the two ends. Germline assignment: CDR1 SGHDT and CDR2 YYEEEE. This CDR3 spans 13 amino acids. This CDR3 reads CASSLWQGGGYTF. The CDR3 nucleotides are TGTGCCAGCAGCTTGTGGCAGGGAGGTGGCTACACCTTC.

The chain links TRBV5-6 to TRBJ2-3; the match to TRBD2 covers 8 bases. The CDR3 spans 15 residues. V was clipped by 4 bases and J by 5 bases; unmatched bases: 9. In germline, CDR1 is SGHDT, CDR2 YYEEEE. The CDR3 bases are TGTGCCAGCAGCGAATCGGGAGGGCCCGGAGATACGCAGTATTTT. Encoded protein: CASSESGGPGDTQYF.

The V gene is TRBV18, the J gene TRBJ2-6; tentatively, D is TRBD1 (5 bases). The CDR3 totals 19 residues. Trimming shortened V by 1 base and J by 0 bases, and 16 bases separated the two germline ends. Germline loops: CDR1 KGHSH, CDR2 LQKENI. CDR3 coding DNA: TGTGCCAGCTCACCACTGGGGATGGGGCCTGGCTCTGGGGCCAACGTCCTGACTTTC. Protein product: CASSPLGMGPGSGANVLTF.

This chain joins TRBV4-3 and TRBJ2-3; TRBD1 is a possible D gene (8 bases). The CDR3 is 22 residues long. V was shortened by 4 bases and J by 6 bases, with 38 bases between the two germline ends. CDR1 is LGHNA and CDR2 is YSLEER in the germline V gene. For the CDR3, the DNA is TGCGCCAGCAGCCCTTCCCCTCCGGGTCCTATTTACAGGGGGGGAAGTATGGATACGCAGTATTTT. Its translation is CASSPSPPGPIYRGGSMDTQYF.

V is TRBV7-2 and J is TRBJ1-3; 7 bases are a match to TRBD1. The J segment lost 4 bases and the V segment lost 5 bases, leaving 11 bases of the junction unmatched. This CDR3 has 16 amino acids. Germline CDR1 and CDR2: SGHTA and FQGNSA. In DNA, the CDR3 is TGTGCCAGCAGCCCCCGACAGGGAGAGGGGGGAAACACCATATATTTT. Translation: CASSPRQGEGGNTIYF.

The rearrangement uses TRBV7-9 and TRBJ2-5, with D possibly matching TRBD2 (6 bases). This CDR3 has 14 residues. V lost 0 bases, J lost 4 bases, and 9 bases lay in between. The germline CDR1 and CDR2 sequences are SEHNR and FQNEAQ (reference sequence). The CDR3 DNA follows: TGTGCCAGCAGCTTAGCAGTAGCGGTAGAGACCCAGTACTTC. It yields the protein CASSLAVAVETQYF.

The chain recombines TRBV5-1 with TRBJ1-1; D gene uncertain. Trimming pared 4 bases from V and 6 bases from J, leaving 19 bases between. Germline CDR1 reads SGHRS; CDR2 reads YFSETQ. The CDR3 loop spans 15 amino acids. DNA of the CDR3: TGCGCCAGCAGCCCAAGTGAGGGTAGAAAGGCTGAAGCTTTCTTT. The encoded protein is CASSPSEGRKAEAFF.

The V call is TRBV28, the J call TRBJ1-1; D uncertain. Trimming took off 4 bases at V and 0 bases at J, with 18 bases between the two ends. The germline CDR1 and CDR2 sequences are MDHEN and SYDVKM. This CDR3 spans 17 amino acids. The CDR3: CASSSPAGAIMNTEAFF. CDR3 DNA: TGTGCCAGCAGTTCACCGGCCGGAGCAATAATGAACACTGAAGCTTTCTTT.

This chain uses TRBV28 with TRBJ2-1; D gene unclear. Trimming cost V 5 bases and J 10 bases, with 12 bases left between them. CDR1 is MDHEN and CDR2 is SYDVKM in the germline V gene. The CDR3 extends over 12 amino acids. The CDR3 DNA sequence: TGTGCCAGCAGTCCCCTCTCCGGGGAGCAGTTCTTC. It codes for CASSPLSGEQFF.

In this sample, this clone is medium-sized (0.01 to 0.1%). The chain is built from TRBV6-6 and TRBJ1-5; D is unclear. Germline CDR1 is MNHNY and CDR2 is SVGAGI (reference sequence). Between the trimmed V and J ends, which lost 0 bases and 6 bases, there was a span of 6 bases. This CDR3 has 13 amino acids. The CDR3 DNA reads TGTGCCAGCAGTTACTCGATACTTCAGCCCCAGCATTTT. It translates to CASSYSILQPQHF.